The present entry profiles one TCR beta chain with its context. Its matching antigen is unknown. This entry is derived from a study of cytomegalovirus exposure and HLA in healthy donors. The V segment lost 6 bases and the J segment 8 bases; nucleotides outside the gene matches: 11. The CDR3 covers 15 residues. The germline V gene has CDR1 ENHRY and CDR2 SYGVKD. In the PCR, 60 Vbeta and 13 Jbeta primers were used. Profiling relied on immunoSEQ multiplex PCR, and the TCRdb table lists in-frame clones only, not all of them. Here the sample spans 150,000 to 250,000 clones, over 75% being singletons. General study findings and limits: In a later analysis, HLA-C alleles had the fewest associated TCRs, DRB1 alleles the most.

The origin of this receptor is a boy aged 2 to 9 in good health and CMV-seronegative. Sequenced input: PBMCs. The chain has TRBV10-3 and TRBJ1-5, with TRBD1 identical over 9 bases. CDR3 protein: CAISPGQGGSEPQHF. CDR3 DNA sequence: TGTGCCATCAGCCCGGGACAGGGTGGCTCGGAGCCCCAGCATTTT.